The sequence of this TCR beta chain was determined in a study of human T cells and chemical hapten exposure. Time point noted: pre-sensitization, week 0. This sample's treatment: therapeutic diphenylcyclopropenone sensitization with weekly scalp DPC. Germline V lookup: CDR1 SGHRS, CDR2 YFSETQ. This CDR3 comprises 15 residues. Trimming cost V 0 bases and J 7 bases, with 11 bases left between them. TCRdb fed the RACE reads into MiXCR, producing one record per CDR3 protein. This table holds approximately 320,000 distinct CDR3 sequences, around 5.5% found once. This clonotype was seen at least ten times. The material sequenced was whole blood, taken in connection with sensitization to the hapten diphenylcyclopropenone (DPC). This sequence originates from a woman between 18 and 30 years old with alopecia areata. Some clones in this sample may be carry-over from other donors' samples. The V and J genes are TRBV5-1 and TRBJ1-6; no definite D call. CDR3 region: CASSLDTGWNSPLHF. The CDR3 nucleotides read TGCGCCAGCAGCTTGGACACGGGCTGGAATTCACCCCTCCACTTT.